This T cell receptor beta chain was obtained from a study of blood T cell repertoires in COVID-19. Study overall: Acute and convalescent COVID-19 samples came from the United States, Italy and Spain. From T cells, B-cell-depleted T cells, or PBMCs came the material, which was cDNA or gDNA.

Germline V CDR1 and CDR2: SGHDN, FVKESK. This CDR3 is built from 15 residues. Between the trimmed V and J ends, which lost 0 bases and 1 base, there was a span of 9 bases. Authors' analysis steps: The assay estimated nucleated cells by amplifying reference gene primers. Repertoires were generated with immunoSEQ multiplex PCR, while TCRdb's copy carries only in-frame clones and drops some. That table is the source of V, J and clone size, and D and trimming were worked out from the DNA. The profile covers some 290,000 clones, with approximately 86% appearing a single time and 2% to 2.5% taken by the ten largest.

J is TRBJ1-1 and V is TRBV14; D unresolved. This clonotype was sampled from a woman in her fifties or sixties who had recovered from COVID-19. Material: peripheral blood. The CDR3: CASSQDPPGNTEAFF. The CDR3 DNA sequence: TGTGCCAGCAGCCAAGATCCACCAGGGAACACTGAAGCTTTCTTT. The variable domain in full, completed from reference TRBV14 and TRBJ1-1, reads EAGVTQFPSHSVIEKGQTVTLRCDPISGHDNLYWYRRVMGKEIKFLLHFVKESKQDESGMPNNRFLAERTGGTYSTLKVQPAELEDSGVYFCASSQDPPGNTEAFFGQGTRLTVV.